This passage covers 7 T cell receptor beta chains from one sample sequenced in a study of PD-L1 blockade in urothelial cancer. Some clones are missing from TCRdb's copy, which holds only in-frame ones; the method was immunoSEQ multiplex PCR. The table lists tens of thousands of clones, roughly 80% of them singletons, with 2.5% to 3% in the top ten. Sequences were derived from PBMCs, sampled around atezolizumab (anti-PD-L1) treatment. These TCRs come from a man aged 65-85 years with urothelial cancer.

The chain uses TRBV7-9 and TRBJ2-1, with 10 bases that match TRBD2. Per germline, CDR1 SEHNR and CDR2 FQNEAQ (reference sequence). This CDR3 spans 17 amino acids. Trimming cost V 1 base and J 5 bases; bases outside gene matches: 8. The CDR3 here is CASSLGGSGRRDNEQFF. The CDR3 DNA sequence: TGTGCCAGCAGCTTAGGTGGTAGCGGGAGGAGGGACAATGAGCAGTTCTTC.

This chain uses TRBV9 with TRBJ2-2; D is unclear. The ends were cut back, 2 bases at V and 1 base at J, with 6 bases in the middle. Looked up from germline, CDR1 is SGDLS and CDR2 is YYNGEE. CDR3 size: 14 residues. CDR3 sequence reads: CASSVGMNTGELFF. The CDR3 DNA reads TGTGCCAGCAGCGTCGGTATGAACACCGGGGAGCTGTTTTTT.

The chain joins TRBV28 to TRBJ1-5; 8 bases map to TRBD1. Germline trimming cut 5 bases from V and 5 bases from J; bases unmatched to any gene: 5. The CDR3 spans 14 residues. Germline V CDR1 and CDR2: MDHEN, SYDVKM. CDR3 sequence reads: CASSIGQGYQPQHF. DNA of the CDR3: TGTGCCAGCAGTATAGGACAGGGCTATCAGCCCCAGCATTTT.

The J gene is TRBJ1-1, the V gene TRBV29-1, with D unclear. The V and J ends lost 8 bases and 8 bases respectively, with 18 bases between them. There are 12 residues in the CDR3. Per germline, CDR1 SQVTM and CDR2 ANQGSEA. The CDR3 nucleotides are TGCAGCCTAACCCGACCTTCGGGGGAAGCTTTCTTT. Its translation is CSLTRPSGEAFF. Looking up the rest from reference TRBV29-1 and TRBJ1-1 gives the full variable domain: SAVISQKPSRDICQRGTSLTIQCQVDSQVTMMFWYRQQPGQSLTLIATANQGSEATYESGFVIDKFPISRPNLTFSTLTVSNMSPEDSSIYLCSLTRPSGEAFFGQGTRLTVV.

CDR3 in amino acids: CASSGTWDSRSMDTQYF. CDR3 bases: TGTGCCAGCAGCGGGACGTGGGACTCCCGATCGATGGATACGCAGTATTTT. The chain recombines TRBV9 with TRBJ2-3; the D gene is possibly TRBD2 (6 bases). Between the trimmed V and J ends, which lost 3 bases and 6 bases, there was a span of 23 bases. Germline V CDR1 and CDR2: SGDLS, YYNGEE. This CDR3 is built from 17 residues.

The J gene is TRBJ2-3, the V gene TRBV27; D may be TRBD2 (6 bases). Germline V gene sequence: CDR1 MNHEY, CDR2 SMNVEV (reference sequence). The CDR3 sequence is 15 residues long. Trimming took off 2 bases at V and 2 bases at J, with 11 bases between the two ends. CDR3 sequence reads: CASSLGGRFTDTQYF. The CDR3 DNA follows: TGTGCCAGCAGTTTAGGTGGGAGGTTCACAGATACGCAGTATTTT.

This rearrangement joins TRBV25-1 to TRBJ2-2; no reliable D call. V lost 6 bases, J lost 4 bases, and 9 bases lay in between. The CDR3 totals 13 residues. Looked up from germline, CDR1 is MGHDK and CDR2 is SYGVNS. Here the CDR3 reads CASSPLSTGELFF. DNA of the CDR3: TGTGCCAGCAGCCCCCTGTCCACCGGGGAGCTGTTTTTT.